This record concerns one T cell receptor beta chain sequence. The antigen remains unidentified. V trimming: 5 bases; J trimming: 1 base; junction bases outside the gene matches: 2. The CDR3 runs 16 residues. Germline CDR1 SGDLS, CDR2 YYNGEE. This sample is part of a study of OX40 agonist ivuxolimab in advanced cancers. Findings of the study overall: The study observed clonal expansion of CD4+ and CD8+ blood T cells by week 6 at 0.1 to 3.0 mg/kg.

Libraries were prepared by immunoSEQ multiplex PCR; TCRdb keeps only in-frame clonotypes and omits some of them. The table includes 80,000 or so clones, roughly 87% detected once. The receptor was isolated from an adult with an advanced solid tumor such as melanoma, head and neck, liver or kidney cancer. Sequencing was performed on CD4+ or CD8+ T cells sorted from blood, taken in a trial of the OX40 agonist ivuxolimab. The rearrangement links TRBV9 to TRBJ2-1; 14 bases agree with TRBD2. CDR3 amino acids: CASSGTSGSSYNEQFF. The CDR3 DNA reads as TGTGCCAGCAGTGGGACTAGCGGGAGTTCCTACAATGAGCAGTTCTTC.